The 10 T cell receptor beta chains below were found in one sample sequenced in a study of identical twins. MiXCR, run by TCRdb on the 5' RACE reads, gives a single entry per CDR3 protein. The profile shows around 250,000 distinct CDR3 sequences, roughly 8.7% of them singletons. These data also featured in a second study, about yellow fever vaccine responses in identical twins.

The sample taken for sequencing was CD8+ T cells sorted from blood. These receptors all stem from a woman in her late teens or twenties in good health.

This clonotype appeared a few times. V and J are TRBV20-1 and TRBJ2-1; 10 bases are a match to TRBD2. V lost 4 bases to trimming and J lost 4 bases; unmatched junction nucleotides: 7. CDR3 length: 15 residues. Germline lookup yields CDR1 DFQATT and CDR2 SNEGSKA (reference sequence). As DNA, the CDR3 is TGCAGTGCTATCCAGCGGGAGGGCCGTTACAATGAGCAGTTCTTC. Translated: CSAIQREGRYNEQFF.

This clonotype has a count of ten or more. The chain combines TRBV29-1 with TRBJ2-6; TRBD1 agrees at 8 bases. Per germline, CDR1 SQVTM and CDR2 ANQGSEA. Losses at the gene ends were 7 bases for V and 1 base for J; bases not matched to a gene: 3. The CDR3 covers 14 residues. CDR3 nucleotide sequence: TGCAGCGCCTGGACAGGGTCTGGGGCCAACGTCCTGACTTTC. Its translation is CSAWTGSGANVLTF.

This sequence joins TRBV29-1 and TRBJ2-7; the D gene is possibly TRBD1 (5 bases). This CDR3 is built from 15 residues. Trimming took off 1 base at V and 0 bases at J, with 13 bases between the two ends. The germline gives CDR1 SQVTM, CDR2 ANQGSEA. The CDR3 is CSVEGTPDDSYEQYF. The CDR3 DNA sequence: TGCAGCGTTGAAGGGACACCTGATGACTCCTACGAGCAGTACTTC.

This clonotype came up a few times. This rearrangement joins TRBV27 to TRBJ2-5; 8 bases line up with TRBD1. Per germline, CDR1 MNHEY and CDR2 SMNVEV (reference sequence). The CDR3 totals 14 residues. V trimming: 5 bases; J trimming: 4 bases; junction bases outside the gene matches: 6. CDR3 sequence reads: CASSLQGEGETQYF. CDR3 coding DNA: TGTGCCAGCAGTCTACAGGGGGAAGGAGAGACCCAGTACTTC.

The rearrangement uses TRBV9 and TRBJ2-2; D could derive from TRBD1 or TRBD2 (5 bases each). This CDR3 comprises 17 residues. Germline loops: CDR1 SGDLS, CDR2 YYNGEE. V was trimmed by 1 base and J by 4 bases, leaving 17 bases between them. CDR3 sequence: CASSVKVGPYATGELFF. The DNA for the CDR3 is TGTGCCAGCAGCGTAAAGGTGGGACCCTATGCCACCGGGGAGCTGTTTTTT. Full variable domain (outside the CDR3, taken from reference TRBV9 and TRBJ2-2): DSGVTQTPKHLITATGQRVTLRCSPRSGDLSVYWYQQSLDQGLQFLIQYYNGEERAKGNILERFSAQQFPDLHSELNLSSLELGDSALYFCASSVKVGPYATGELFFGEGSRLTVL.

CDR3 sequence: CASSLISKETQYF. In nucleotides, the CDR3 is TGTGCCAGCAGCTTAATTAGTAAGGAGACCCAGTACTTC. This chain connects TRBV7-6 to TRBJ2-5; D is unresolved. Germline loops: CDR1 SGHVS, CDR2 FNYEAQ. Trimming removed 2 bases from V and 5 bases from J, with 9 bases in between. The CDR3 is made up of 13 amino acids.

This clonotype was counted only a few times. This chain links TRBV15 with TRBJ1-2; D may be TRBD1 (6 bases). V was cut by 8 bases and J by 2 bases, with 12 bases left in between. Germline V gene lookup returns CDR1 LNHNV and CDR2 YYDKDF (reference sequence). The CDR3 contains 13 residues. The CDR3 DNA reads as TGTGCCACCGGGGGGGCAACCAACTATGGCTACACCTTC. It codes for CATGGATNYGYTF.

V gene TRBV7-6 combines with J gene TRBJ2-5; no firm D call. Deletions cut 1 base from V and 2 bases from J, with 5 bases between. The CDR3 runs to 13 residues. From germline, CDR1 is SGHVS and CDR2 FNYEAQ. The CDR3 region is CASSLGEQETQYF. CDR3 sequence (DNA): TGTGCCAGCAGCTTAGGCGAACAAGAGACCCAGTACTTC.

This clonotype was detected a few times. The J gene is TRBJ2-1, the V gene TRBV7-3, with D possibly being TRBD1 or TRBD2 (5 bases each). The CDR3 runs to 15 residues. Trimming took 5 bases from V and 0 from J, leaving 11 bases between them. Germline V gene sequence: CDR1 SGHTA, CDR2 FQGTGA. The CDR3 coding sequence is TGTGCCAGCAGCAGTCTTGGGGGCTCCTACAATGAGCAGTTCTTC. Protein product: CASSSLGGSYNEQFF.

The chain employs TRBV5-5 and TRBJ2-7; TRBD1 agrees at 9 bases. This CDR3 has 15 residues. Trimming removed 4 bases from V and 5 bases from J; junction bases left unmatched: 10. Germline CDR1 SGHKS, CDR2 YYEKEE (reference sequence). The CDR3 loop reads CASSITGTGWDEQYF. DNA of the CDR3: TGTGCCAGCAGCATCACTGGGACAGGGTGGGACGAGCAGTACTTC. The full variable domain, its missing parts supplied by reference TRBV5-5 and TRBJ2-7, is DAGVTQSPTHLIKTRGQQVTLRCSPISGHKSVSWYQQVLGQGPQFIFQYYEKEERGRGNFPDRFSARQFPNYSSELNVNALLLGDSALYLCASSITGTGWDEQYFGPGTRLTVT.